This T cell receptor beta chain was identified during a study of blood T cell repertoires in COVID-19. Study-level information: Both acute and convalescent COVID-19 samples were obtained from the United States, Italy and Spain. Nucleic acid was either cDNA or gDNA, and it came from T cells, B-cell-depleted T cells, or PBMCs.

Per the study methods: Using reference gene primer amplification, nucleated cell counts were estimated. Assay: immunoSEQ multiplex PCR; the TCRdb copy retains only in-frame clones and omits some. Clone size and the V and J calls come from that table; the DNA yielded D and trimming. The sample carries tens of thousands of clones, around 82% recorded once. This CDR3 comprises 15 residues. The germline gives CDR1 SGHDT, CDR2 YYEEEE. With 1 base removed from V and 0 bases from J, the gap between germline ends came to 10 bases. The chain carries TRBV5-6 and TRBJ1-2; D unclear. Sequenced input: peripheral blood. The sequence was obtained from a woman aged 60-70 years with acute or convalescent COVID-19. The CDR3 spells CASSLLLLANYGYTF. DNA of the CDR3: TGTGCCAGCAGCTTGCTCTTACTAGCTAACTATGGCTACACCTTC.